This T cell receptor beta chain stems from a study of cytomegalovirus exposure and HLA in healthy donors. CDR1 and CDR2 from the germline V gene are SGHNT and YENEEA. This CDR3 has 12 amino acids. Trimming at V came to 5 bases and at J to 3 bases, leaving 1 base not matched to a gene. With 60 Vbeta and 13 Jbeta primers, the PCR was carried out. Produced via immunoSEQ multiplex PCR; TCRdb's table is partial and in-frame only. The sample has 150,000 or so clones, about four fifths seen once; the top ten hold 4.9%. The clonotype comes from a woman under 30 in good health and CMV-seropositive. Sequenced input: PBMCs. V gene TRBV11-3 combines with J gene TRBJ2-7; 7 nucleotides line up with TRBD1. The CDR3 here is CASSRDSYEQYF. The CDR3 nucleotides read TGTGCCAGCAGCCGGGACAGCTACGAGCAGTACTTC.